This entry lists 7 T cell receptor beta chains sequenced from one sample in a study of CXCR3-negative and CXCR3-positive naive CD8 T cells. Broader study findings: TRB CDR3s of CXCR3-positive naive cells were more hydrophobic than those of CXCR3-negative naive cells.

The authors made the TRB cDNA libraries by 5' RACE using UMI labels. From the 5' RACE reads, TCRdb lists one entry per CDR3 protein and no DNA. Its listing shows around 150,000 distinct CDR3 sequences. Their specific antigens are unknown. The sample taken for sequencing was naive CXCR3+ CD8+ T cells from blood. Regarding subset: CD45RO-CCR7+CD27+CD95- naive CD8+ T cells expressing CXCR3 (TNR3+). The receptors derive from a human donor in good health. Some clones in this sample may be carry-over from other donors' samples.

The chain uses TRBV27 and TRBJ2-4; the TRBD2 assignment by TCRdb is unverifiable without DNA. The CDR3 is 18 residues long. Germline values: CDR1 MNHEY, CDR2 SMNVEV (reference sequence). The CDR3 is CASSPSLLGGDSKNIQYF.

This chain's CDR3 is CASSGGTSGNYEQYF. V and J are TRBV27 and TRBJ2-7; TCRdb selects TRBD2, and the lack of DNA leaves this call unchecked. This CDR3 spans 15 amino acids. In germline, CDR1 is MNHEY, CDR2 SMNVEV (reference sequence).

The chain links TRBV15 to TRBJ1-1. In germline, CDR1 is LNHNV, CDR2 YYDKDF (reference sequence). The CDR3 contains 15 residues. Here the CDR3 reads CATRTEVDPNTEASF.

This chain uses TRBV20-1 with TRBJ1-5; the D gene TCRdb calls, TRBD1, cannot be checked with no DNA. Germline values: CDR1 DFQATT, CDR2 SNEGSKA (reference sequence). The CDR3 has 15 residues. CDR3 sequence reads: CSARAQGVFNQPQHF.

The chain has TRBV15 and TRBJ2-1; without DNA, the TCRdb call of TRBD1 cannot be checked. The CDR3 is 13 amino acids. The germline V gene has CDR1 LNHNV and CDR2 YYDKDF (reference sequence). CDR3 in amino acids: CATSIGIHNEQFF.

V and J are TRBV29-1 and TRBJ2-7; the D call from TCRdb, TRBD1, cannot be confirmed without DNA. CDR3 length equals 18 residues. The germline V gene has CDR1 SQVTM and CDR2 ANQGSEA. CDR3 residues: CSVVFEVGGTGKSYEQYF.

The V and J genes are TRBV5-1 and TRBJ2-7. Germline CDR1 SGHRS, CDR2 YFSETQ. This CDR3 has 15 residues. The CDR3: CASSLYSAGRDEQYF.